This TCR beta chain was recovered during a study of cytomegalovirus exposure and HLA in healthy donors. The CDR3 totals 17 residues. V was clipped by 0 bases and J by 1 base, with 15 bases between them. CDR1 LGHNA and CDR2 YSLEER come from the germline V gene. Study-level results: The tendency of first-cohort TCR clusters to co-occur in the 90 to 150 validation repertoires was the finding of a later analysis.

TCRdb's table, derived via immunoSEQ multiplex PCR, lists solely in-frame clones and lacks some. The table lists tens of thousands of clones, roughly 95% of them singletons. A note on this clone: Antigen: not known.

The sequence derives from a woman aged 18-35 years in good health and CMV-seropositive. V usage is TRBV4-3 and J usage is TRBJ2-5; D might be TRBD2 (6 bases). The sample taken for sequencing was PBMCs. The CDR3 nucleotides read TGCGCCAGCAGCCAAGAGGTAGAGGGACTCCCCCAAGAGACCCAGTACTTC. The encoded protein is CASSQEVEGLPQETQYF.